The next 13 T cell receptor beta chains were all read from a single sample in a study of T and B cells in COVID-19 patients. TRB rearrangements were amplified by multiplex PCR with BIOMED2 TRB-A/B primers. MiXCR, applied by TCRdb to the multiplex PCR reads, yields one record per CDR3 protein. This sample carries roughly 3,200 distinct CDR3 sequences, roughly 24% of them seen once, and the ten largest clones take roughly 25%. TRB was amplified from around 250-460 ng of blood genomic DNA. Sequenced sample: blood. The receptors come from a human donor with active COVID-19.

This chain's CDR3 is CASSFNGGAYNEQFF. CDR3 bases: TGCGCCAGCAGCTTTAACGGGGGGGCCTACAATGAGCAGTTCTTC. The genes are TRBV5-1 and TRBJ2-1; TRBD2 matches at 8 bases. This CDR3 has 15 amino acids. V shed 2 bases, J shed 2 bases, and the junction held 3 bases outside the gene matches. Germline-derived CDR1 and CDR2 are SGHRS and YFSETQ.

In this sample, this clonotype is medium-sized. This rearrangement joins TRBV7-6 to TRBJ2-1, with 9 bases lining up with TRBD1. CDR1 and CDR2 from the germline V gene are SGHVS and FNYEAQ. The CDR3 is 15 amino acids. The junction had 8 bases not matched to a gene; V was cut back by 4 bases and J by 7 bases. The chain's CDR3 is CASSSSGTGWNEQFF. CDR3 bases: TGTGCCAGCAGCTCAAGCGGGACAGGGTGGAATGAGCAGTTCTTC.

At least ten counts were recorded for this clonotype. The V gene is TRBV6-1, the J gene TRBJ1-3; perhaps TRBD1 as D (6 bases). Looked up from germline, CDR1 is MNHNS and CDR2 is SASEGT. The ends were cut back, 5 bases at V and 0 bases at J, with 14 bases in the middle. This CDR3 contains 16 residues. The CDR3 loop is CASSPSGAFSGNTIYF. DNA of the CDR3: TGTGCCAGCAGTCCCTCGGGGGCCTTCTCTGGAAACACCATATATTTT.

This sequence joins TRBV7-2 and TRBJ1-4; D not resolved. The CDR3 is 16 residues long. Looked up from germline, CDR1 is SGHTA and CDR2 is FQGNSA. Trimming took 0 bases from V and 8 from J, leaving 16 bases between them. The CDR3 spells CASSLAAGATGEKLFF. CDR3 sequence (DNA): TGTGCCAGCAGCTTAGCCGCGGGCGCCACGGGGGAAAAACTGTTTTTT.

This clonotype ranks as large. The V call is TRBV29-1, the J call TRBJ2-1, with a tentative D call TRBD2 (5 bases). The ends were cut back, 2 bases at V and 15 bases at J, with 14 bases in the middle. CDR3 length equals 11 residues. From germline, CDR1 is SQVTM and CDR2 ANQGSEA. The CDR3 nucleotides are TGCAGCGTTGAATTGAGGGCCACACGGTTCTTC. Amino acids: CSVELRATRFF.

The chain joins TRBV6-2 or TRBV6-3 to TRBJ2-2, with 8 bases fitting TRBD1. Unmatched junction bases numbered 12, after V lost 3 bases and J lost 3 bases. CDR1 and CDR2 (germline): MNHEY, SVGEGT. There are 18 residues in the CDR3. CDR3 in amino acids: CASSYSGTGRFYTGELFF. The CDR3 coding sequence is TGTGCCAGCAGTTATTCGGGGACAGGACGATTTTACACCGGGGAGCTGTTTTTT.

This clonotype is medium-sized by share. The rearrangement joins TRBV15 to TRBJ2-1; 11 bases align to TRBD2. Per germline, CDR1 LNHNV and CDR2 YYDKDF (reference sequence). With 8 bases clipped from V and 5 bases from J, the junction kept 8 bases outside the gene matches. The CDR3 runs to 15 residues. The CDR3 DNA reads as TGTGCCACCTCTCCCCGACTAGCGGGGAACAATGAGCAGTTCTTC. Its protein is CATSPRLAGNNEQFF.

Of note for this clonotype: A much larger clone sits a single nucleotide away, making a read error possible. This chain joins TRBV27 and TRBJ1-1; the D gene is possibly TRBD1 (5 bases). Germline-derived CDR1 and CDR2 are MNHEY and SMNVEV (reference sequence). This CDR3 region has 14 residues. The CDR3 DNA sequence: TGTCCCAGCAGTGATCGGGACGGGAACACTGAAGCTTTCTTT. Residues: CPSSDRDGNTEAFF.

This clonotype counts as medium-sized (0.01 to 0.1%). The V gene is TRBV18, the J gene TRBJ1-5; 7 bases are a match to TRBD1. J was trimmed by 1 base and V by 2 bases; bases with no gene match: 5. The germline V gene has CDR1 KGHSH and CDR2 LQKENI. The CDR3 is 16 amino acids. Here the CDR3 DNA reads TGTGCCAGCTCACCAGGAGAGGGGGCAAGCAATCAGCCCCAGCATTTT. Translated, it gives CASSPGEGASNQPQHF.

V gene TRBV7-2 combines with J gene TRBJ2-1; no clear D gene. The CDR3 loop spans 13 amino acids. The germline V and J ends were trimmed by 5 bases and 6 bases, with 11 bases remaining between them. Germline loops: CDR1 SGHTA, CDR2 FQGNSA. Here the CDR3 DNA reads TGTGCCAGCAGCCCAGGTCCAGTCAATGAGCAGTTCTTC. Translating gives CASSPGPVNEQFF.

This clonotype is labeled as medium-sized. This sequence joins TRBV19 and TRBJ2-1, with a possible D match to TRBD1 (6 bases). The CDR3 is 14 amino acids. From germline, CDR1 is LNHDA and CDR2 SQIVND (reference sequence). Trimming removed 3 bases from V and 8 bases from J, with 14 bases in between. CDR3 DNA sequence: TGTGCCAGTAGTATCCAGGGGCGAAAGGATGAGCAGTTCTTC. It codes for CASSIQGRKDEQFF.

This clonotype came up a few times. J is TRBJ2-7 and V is TRBV7-9; possible D gene TRBD2, 7 bases. The ends were cut back, 1 base at V and 4 bases at J, with 11 bases in the middle. Germline V gene lookup returns CDR1 SEHNR and CDR2 FQNEAQ (reference sequence). This CDR3 is built from 14 residues. CDR3 DNA sequence: TGTGCCAGCAGCTTAGAGGGGGGGCAATACGAGCAGTACTTC. This codes for CASSLEGGQYEQYF.

Relative to its sample, this clonotype is large. The rearrangement links TRBV29-1 to TRBJ2-7; D gene ambiguous. This CDR3 spans 11 amino acids. Germline-derived CDR1 and CDR2 are SQVTM and ANQGSEA. The germline V and J ends were trimmed by 5 bases and 2 bases, with 7 bases remaining between them. The CDR3 DNA is TGCAGCGTTATCCTCACCTACGAGCAGTACTTC. This codes for CSVILTYEQYF.